This T cell receptor (beta chain) emerged from a study of CD8+ T cells in alopecia areata. Findings and caveats of the study: Clarity of TCR sharing across patients fell short of that in mice, possibly HLA-related. Normal skin's resident alphabeta T cells are also sequenced in scalp samples.

On this clone itself: The antigen is undetermined.

Once RNA had been extracted, it was reverse transcribed into cDNA to act as the sequencing template. Libraries were prepared by immunoSEQ multiplex PCR; TCRdb keeps only in-frame clonotypes and omits some of them. The table records 65,000 to 95,000 clones, about 53% of them present only once. Cell sorting was applied to PBMCs, and CD4+ and CD8+ T cells were collected. Germline V lookup: CDR1 LNHDA, CDR2 SQIVND (reference sequence). CDR3 length: 13 amino acids. V was pared by 5 bases and J by 8 bases, with 13 bases between. The TCR sequence derives from a human donor with alopecia areata. Sequences were obtained from NKG2D-high CD8+ T cells sorted from blood. The chain has TRBV19 and TRBJ2-4; TRBD2 might be the D (6 bases). CDR3 protein: CASSPEGGDIQYF. CDR3 coding DNA: TGTGCCAGTAGTCCCGAAGGAGGGGACATTCAGTACTTC.